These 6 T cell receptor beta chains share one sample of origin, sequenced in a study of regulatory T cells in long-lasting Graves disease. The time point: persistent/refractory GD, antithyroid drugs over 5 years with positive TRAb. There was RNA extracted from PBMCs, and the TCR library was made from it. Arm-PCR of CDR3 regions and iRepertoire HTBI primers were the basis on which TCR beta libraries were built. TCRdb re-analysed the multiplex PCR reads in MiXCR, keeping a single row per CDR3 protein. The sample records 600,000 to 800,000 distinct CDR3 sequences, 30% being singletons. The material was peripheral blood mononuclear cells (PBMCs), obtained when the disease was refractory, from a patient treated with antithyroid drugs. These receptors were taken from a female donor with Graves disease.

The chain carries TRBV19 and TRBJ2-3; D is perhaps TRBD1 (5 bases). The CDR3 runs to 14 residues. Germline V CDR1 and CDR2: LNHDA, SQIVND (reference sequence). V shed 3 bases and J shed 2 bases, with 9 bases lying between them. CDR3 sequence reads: CASSIRGDTDTQYF. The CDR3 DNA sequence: TGTGCCAGTAGTATTAGGGGCGACACAGATACGCAGTATTTT.

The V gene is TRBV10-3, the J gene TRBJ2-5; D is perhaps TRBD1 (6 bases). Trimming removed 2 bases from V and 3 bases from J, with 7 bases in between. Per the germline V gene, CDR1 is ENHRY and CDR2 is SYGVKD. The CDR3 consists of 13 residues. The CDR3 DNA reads TGTGCCATCAGTGAGGACAGGAAAGAGACCCAGTACTTC. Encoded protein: CAISEDRKETQYF.

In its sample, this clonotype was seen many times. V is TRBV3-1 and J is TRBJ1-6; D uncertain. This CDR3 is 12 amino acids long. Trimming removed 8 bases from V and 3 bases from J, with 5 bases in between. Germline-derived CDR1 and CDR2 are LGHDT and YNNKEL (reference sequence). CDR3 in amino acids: CASRDYNSPLHF. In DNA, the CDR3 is TGTGCCAGCCGGGACTATAATTCACCCCTCCACTTT.

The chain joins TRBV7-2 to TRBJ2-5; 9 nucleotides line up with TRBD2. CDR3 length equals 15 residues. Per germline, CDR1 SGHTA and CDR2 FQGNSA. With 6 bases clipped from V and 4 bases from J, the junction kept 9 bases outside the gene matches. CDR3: CASRPTPGLAETQYF. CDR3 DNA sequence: TGTGCCAGCAGGCCTACCCCGGGACTAGCAGAGACCCAGTACTTC.

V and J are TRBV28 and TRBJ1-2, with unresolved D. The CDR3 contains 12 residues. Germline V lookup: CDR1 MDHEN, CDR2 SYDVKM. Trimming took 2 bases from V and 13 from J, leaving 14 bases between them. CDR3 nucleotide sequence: TGTGCCAGCAGTTTAAAGGCGCGGAGTCTCACCTTC. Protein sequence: CASSLKARSLTF.

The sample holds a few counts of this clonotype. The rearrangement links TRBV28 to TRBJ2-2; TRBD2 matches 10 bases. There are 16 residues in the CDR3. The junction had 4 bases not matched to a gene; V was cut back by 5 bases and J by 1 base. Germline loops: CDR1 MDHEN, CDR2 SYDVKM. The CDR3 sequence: CASSDWTSGNTGELFF. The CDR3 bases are TGTGCCAGCAGTGACTGGACTAGCGGGAACACCGGGGAGCTGTTTTTT.